The next 26 T cell receptor beta chains were all read from a single sample in a study of OX40 agonist ivuxolimab in advanced cancers. TCRdb's table, derived via immunoSEQ multiplex PCR, lists solely in-frame clones and lacks some. Of about 81,000 clones listed, roughly 91% are singletons. Specimen: CD4+ or CD8+ T cells sorted from blood, collected in a trial of the OX40 agonist ivuxolimab. These receptor sequences come from an adult with an advanced solid tumor such as melanoma, head and neck, liver or kidney cancer.

This clone was seen just once. Mismatch with germline at one junction end may stem from a read error. The chain employs TRBV4-3 and TRBJ1-2; 7 positions match TRBD1. The CDR3 is 15 residues long. Germline V gene lookup returns CDR1 LGHNA and CDR2 YSLEER. This CDR3 reads CASRQGQGENYGYTF. In nucleotides, the CDR3 is TGCGCCAGCCGCCAAGGGCAGGGGGAGAACTATGGCTACACCTTC.

The CDR3: CASSLGQGDTEAFF. The CDR3 DNA is TGTGCCAGCAGCTTAGGGCAGGGGGACACTGAAGCTTTCTTT. This chain uses TRBV7-3 with TRBJ1-1; 7 bases map to TRBD1. Trimming at V came to 2 bases and at J to 3 bases, leaving 3 bases not matched to a gene. The CDR3 is 14 amino acids. The V gene's germline CDR1 is SGHTA and CDR2 FQGTGA.

The genes are TRBV5-4 and TRBJ2-5; the D is unclear. The V gene lost 5 bases and the J gene lost 2 bases, with 7 bases spanning the gap. Germline assignment: CDR1 SGHNT and CDR2 YYREEE (reference sequence). The CDR3 contains 12 residues. This chain's CDR3 is CASRGPQETQYF. The CDR3 coding sequence is TGTGCCAGCAGAGGGCCGCAAGAGACCCAGTACTTC.

The V gene is TRBV9, the J gene TRBJ2-7; D is undetermined. This CDR3 spans 12 amino acids. V was clipped by 0 bases and J by 3 bases, with 4 bases between them. The germline CDR1 and CDR2 sequences are SGDLS and YYNGEE. In nucleotides, the CDR3 is TGTGCCAGCAGCGTAGACGGCTACGAGCAGTACTTC. Amino acid sequence: CASSVDGYEQYF.

The chain employs TRBV6-5 and TRBJ1-1; D gene uncertain. Germline V gene data show CDR1 as MNHEY and CDR2 as SVGAGI. This CDR3 region has 15 residues. Deletions cut 6 bases from V and 0 bases from J, with 14 bases between. The CDR3 loop reads CASSPGYGLNTEAFF. The CDR3, as DNA: TGTGCCAGCAGCCCGGGGTACGGCTTGAACACTGAAGCTTTCTTT.

The J gene is TRBJ2-7, the V gene TRBV5-4; 8 nucleotides match TRBD1. CDR3 length: 15 amino acids. V lost 0 bases and J lost 3; bases outside the gene matches: 5. Germline V lookup: CDR1 SGHNT, CDR2 YYREEE (reference sequence). The CDR3 DNA follows: TGTGCCAGCAGCTTGGACCGGGACAGGTTCTACGAGCAGTACTTC. Amino acid sequence: CASSLDRDRFYEQYF.

V is TRBV13 and J is TRBJ2-4; 7 bases match TRBD2. The CDR3 is made up of 18 amino acids. The junction had 13 bases not matched to a gene; V was cut back by 5 bases and J by 0 bases. CDR1 PRHDT and CDR2 FYEKMQ come from the germline V gene (reference sequence). CDR3 amino acids: CASSVTGTTALAKNIQYF. In DNA form, the CDR3 reads TGTGCCAGCAGCGTGACCGGGACTACCGCCTTAGCCAAAAACATTCAGTACTTC.

In this sample, this clone turned up a few times. The chain couples TRBV28 to TRBJ2-7; maybe TRBD1 (6 bases). The CDR3 covers 13 residues. Trimming took off 1 base at V and 6 bases at J, with 10 bases between the two ends. CDR1 is MDHEN, CDR2 SYDVKM, per germline. CDR3 loop: CASSLLQGVEQYF. The CDR3 nucleotides are TGTGCCAGCAGTTTATTACAGGGAGTCGAGCAGTACTTC.

The genes are TRBV4-3 and TRBJ2-1, with TRBD2 matching over 11 bases. V shed 3 bases and J 3 bases; nucleotides not matched to a gene: 4. Per germline, CDR1 LGHNA and CDR2 YSLEER. CDR3 length: 16 residues. The CDR3 nucleotides are TGCGCCAGCAGCCAGGGGCTAGCGGGGGGCTACAATGAGCAGTTCTTC. Amino acids: CASSQGLAGGYNEQFF.

This clone was seen only once. This chain uses TRBV4-1 with TRBJ1-2; 7 bases fit TRBD1. The germline CDR1 and CDR2 sequences are MGHRA and YSYEKL. J gave up 3 bases and V 4 bases, and 17 bases lay outside the gene matches. The CDR3 extends over 18 amino acids. CDR3 protein: CASSRPGQVEMAHYGYTF. As DNA, the CDR3 is TGCGCCAGCAGCCGTCCTGGACAGGTGGAAATGGCGCACTATGGCTACACCTTC.

V and J are TRBV13 and TRBJ2-3; D is possibly TRBD2 (5 bases). The CDR3 has 18 amino acids. Looked up from germline, CDR1 is PRHDT and CDR2 is FYEKMQ (reference sequence). Trimming stripped 3 bases from V and 2 bases from J, with 21 bases between. CDR3 in amino acids: CASSFSSVMEVSTDTQYF. In DNA, the CDR3 is TGTGCCAGCAGCTTCTCTTCGGTTATGGAGGTGTCCACAGATACGCAGTATTTT.

The V call is TRBV7-9, the J call TRBJ2-7; D gene ambiguous. The V and J ends lost 3 bases and 5 bases respectively, with 5 bases between them. Per the germline V gene, CDR1 is SEHNR and CDR2 is FQNEAQ (reference sequence). The CDR3 spans 11 residues. The CDR3 protein is CASSFRHEQYF. Here the CDR3 DNA reads TGTGCCAGCAGCTTCCGCCACGAGCAGTACTTC.

The rearrangement uses TRBV11-2 and TRBJ1-1, with 9 bases lining up with TRBD1. This CDR3 comprises 15 residues. Germline V gives CDR1 SGHAT, CDR2 FQNNGV. Trimming took 8 bases from V and 1 from J; bases not matched to a gene: 8. CDR3 protein: CASAPDRGTNTEAFF. For the CDR3, the DNA is TGTGCCAGCGCCCCCGACAGGGGGACGAACACTGAAGCTTTCTTT.

The chain has TRBV4-1 and TRBJ2-5; no clear D. The V end lost 0 bases, the J end lost 2 bases, and 13 bases lay between the germline ends. CDR1 is MGHRA and CDR2 is YSYEKL in the germline V gene. The CDR3 has 16 amino acids. CDR3 coding DNA: TGCGCCAGCAGCCAAGATCCGGGCCGGTATCAAGAGACCCAGTACTTC. It translates to CASSQDPGRYQETQYF.

Worth noting for this clone: The sample has other DNA sequences that encode this CDR3 too. The J gene is TRBJ1-1, the V gene TRBV19; D is uncertain. There are 13 residues in the CDR3. Per germline, CDR1 LNHDA and CDR2 SQIVND (reference sequence). Trimming took off 3 bases at V and 0 bases at J, with 5 bases between the two ends. The CDR3 region has the DNA TGTGCCAGTAGTATTTCAGTGAACACTGAAGCTTTCTTT. It yields the protein CASSISVNTEAFF. Filled out from reference TRBV19 and TRBJ1-1, the complete variable domain reads DGGITQSPKYLFRKEGQNVTLSCEQNLNHDAMYWYRQDPGQGLRLIYYSQIVNDFQKGDIAEGYSVSREKKESFPLTVTSAQKNPTAFYLCASSISVNTEAFFGQGTRLTVV.

This chain uses TRBV7-9 with TRBJ1-1; D is perhaps TRBD1 (6 bases). This CDR3 contains 15 residues. V dropped 5 bases and J dropped 3 bases, with 16 bases sitting between them. In germline, CDR1 is SEHNR, CDR2 FQNEAQ (reference sequence). CDR3 in DNA: TGTGCCAGCAGCCGCACAGGGACTACCCACACTGAAGCTTTCTTT. It encodes CASSRTGTTHTEAFF.

The chain uses TRBV4-1 and TRBJ2-3, with D perhaps given as TRBD1 or TRBD2 (5 bases each). V was cut by 0 bases and J by 6 bases, with 10 bases left in between. CDR1 is MGHRA and CDR2 is YSYEKL in the germline V gene. There are 14 residues in the CDR3. Here the CDR3 reads CASSQEPGSDTQYF. The CDR3 nucleotides read TGCGCCAGCAGCCAAGAGCCAGGGAGTGATACGCAGTATTTT.

The chain is built from TRBV30 and TRBJ1-1; 10 positions match TRBD1. Germline V CDR1 and CDR2: GTSNPN, SVGIG (reference sequence). The CDR3 spans 11 residues. The chain's CDR3 is CGQGANTEAFF. Here the CDR3 DNA reads TGTGGACAGGGGGCGAACACTGAAGCTTTCTTT.

The genes are TRBV19 and TRBJ2-1, with D possibly TRBD2 on 7 matching bases. Trimming removed 3 bases from V and 4 bases from J, with 13 bases in between. Germline V gene lookup returns CDR1 LNHDA and CDR2 SQIVND (reference sequence). The CDR3 covers 15 residues. DNA of the CDR3: TGTGCCAGTAGTATCGGGGGGCGCGGGTACAATGAGCAGTTCTTC. Amino acids: CASSIGGRGYNEQFF.

This chain uses TRBV7-9 with TRBJ2-3, with 16 bases aligning to TRBD2. J lost 6 bases, V lost 0 bases, and 6 bases had no gene match. Germline CDR1 is SEHNR and CDR2 is FQNEAQ (reference sequence). This CDR3 contains 18 residues. The CDR3 nucleotides read TGTGCCAGCAGCTTAGCCCCGGGACTAGCGGGGGGGCGGGATACGCAGTATTTT. Protein product: CASSLAPGLAGGRDTQYF.

CDR3 residues: CASSLGFRTDPYNEQFF. The CDR3 coding sequence is TGTGCCAGCAGCTTAGGTTTTCGGACGGACCCCTACAATGAGCAGTTCTTC. The chain joins TRBV7-8 to TRBJ2-1; D is undetermined. The CDR3 is made up of 17 amino acids. V lost 1 base, J lost 2 bases, and 15 bases lay in between. From germline, CDR1 is SGHVS and CDR2 FQNEAQ.

The chain links TRBV4-1 to TRBJ1-5; D remains unclear. The CDR3 totals 15 residues. The V gene's germline CDR1 is MGHRA and CDR2 YSYEKL. Trimming pared 0 bases from V and 0 bases from J, leaving 6 bases between. The CDR3 nucleotides are TGCGCCAGCAGCCAAGACCCCAGTAGCAATCAGCCCCAGCATTTT. Protein product: CASSQDPSSNQPQHF.

This chain connects TRBV7-9 to TRBJ1-1, with TRBD1 identical over 8 bases. The CDR3 covers 15 residues. Losses at the gene ends were 5 bases for V and 3 bases for J; bases not matched to a gene: 8. Germline CDR1 reads SEHNR; CDR2 reads FQNEAQ (reference sequence). CDR3 DNA sequence: TGTGCCAGCAGCCTCCGGACAGGGAGGGACACTGAAGCTTTCTTT. This codes for CASSLRTGRDTEAFF.

The chain joins TRBV2 to TRBJ1-6; D uncertain. Germline V lookup: CDR1 SNHLY, CDR2 FYNNEI. The CDR3 runs 17 residues. The ends were cut back, 6 bases at V and 0 bases at J, with 15 bases in the middle. CDR3 coding DNA: TGTGCCAGCAGCGCCTCGGGAGGGCGCTCCTATAATTCACCCCTCCACTTT. This translates into CASSASGGRSYNSPLHF. The entire variable domain, with the rest obtained from reference TRBV2 and TRBJ1-6, is as follows: EPEVTQTPSHQVTQMGQEVILRCVPISNHLYFYWYRQILGQKVEFLVSFYNNEISEKSEIFDDQFSVERPDGSNFTLKIRSTKLEDSAMYFCASSASGGRSYNSPLHFGNGTRLTVT.

The chain links TRBV4-3 to TRBJ1-5; no firm D call. The germline V gene has CDR1 LGHNA and CDR2 YSLEER. CDR3 size: 15 residues. V lost 0 bases, J lost 4 bases, and 10 bases lay in between. CDR3 sequence reads: CASSQDRAENQPQHF. For the CDR3, the DNA is TGCGCCAGCAGCCAAGATCGGGCGGAAAATCAGCCCCAGCATTTT.

This clone was counted a single time. The V and J genes are TRBV7-8 and TRBJ2-2; D remains unclear. V lost 2 bases, J lost 2 bases, and 3 bases lay in between. Per the germline V gene, CDR1 is SGHVS and CDR2 is FQNEAQ. The CDR3 loop spans 13 amino acids. CDR3 DNA: TGTGCCAGCAGCTTAACAAACACCGGGGAGCTGTTTTTT. Protein: CASSLTNTGELFF.